The entry below describes one TCR beta chain. Other nucleotide sequences in the sample specify the same CDR3. Only in-frame clones appear in the TCRdb table, and some are missing; sequencing was by immunoSEQ multiplex PCR. This sample yields 250,000 to 300,000 clones, of which about 94% are seen a single time; roughly 0.51% belongs to the top ten. The sample belongs to a study of T cell responses to AZD1222 COVID-19 vaccine. This CDR3 region has 13 residues. V lost 0 bases and J 4 bases, leaving 6 bases between the germline ends. Germline values: CDR1 MNHEY, CDR2 SVGAGI. This receptor was obtained from an adult who received the AZD1222 COVID-19 vaccine. The specimen was peripheral blood, collected 28 days after the second AZD1222 dose. The V and J genes are TRBV6-5 and TRBJ1-1; D is undetermined. CDR3 in DNA: TGTGCCAGCAGTTACTCCCGCGGCACTGAAGCTTTCTTT. Protein sequence: CASSYSRGTEAFF.